The 32 T cell receptor beta chains below come from one sample, sequenced in a study of cytomegalovirus exposure and HLA in healthy donors. It was with 60 Vbeta and 13 Jbeta primers that the PCR ran. Only in-frame clones appear in the TCRdb table, and some are missing; sequencing was by immunoSEQ multiplex PCR. The sample contains about 150,000 clones, 65% to 80% of which appear only once. Sequenced material: PBMCs. Receptor source: a woman aged 35 to 49 in good health and CMV-seropositive.

J is TRBJ1-4 and V is TRBV7-9; TRBD1 might be the D (6 bases). This CDR3 has 17 amino acids. V was clipped by 4 bases and J by 5 bases, with 20 bases between them. Germline values: CDR1 SEHNR, CDR2 FQNEAQ (reference sequence). Here the CDR3 reads CASSSALRTDTNEKLFF. In DNA form, the CDR3 reads TGTGCCAGCAGCTCCGCCCTCCGGACAGATACAAATGAAAAACTGTTTTTT. The complete variable domain, with remaining parts taken from reference TRBV7-9 and TRBJ1-4, reads DTGVSQNPRHKITKRGQNVTFRCDPISEHNRLYWYRQTLGQGPEFLTYFQNEAQLEKSRLLSDRFSAERPKGSFSTLEIQRTEQGDSAMYLCASSSALRTDTNEKLFFGSGTQLSVL.

This clone was seen just once. The chain employs TRBV19 and TRBJ1-5; 7 bases are a match to TRBD1. Germline CDR1 is LNHDA and CDR2 is SQIVND (reference sequence). This CDR3 region has 16 residues. V was clipped by 0 bases and J by 3 bases; unmatched bases: 5. The CDR3 DNA is TGTGCCAGTAGTATAGACCTGACAGGGATCAATCAGCCCCAGCATTTT. Residues: CASSIDLTGINQPQHF.

The chain carries TRBV5-4 and TRBJ2-1; 13 bases fit TRBD2. Trimming removed 4 bases from V and 9 bases from J; junction bases left unmatched: 7. This CDR3 has 15 amino acids. The V gene's germline CDR1 is SGHNT and CDR2 YYREEE (reference sequence). CDR3 nucleotide sequence: TGTGCCAGCAGCCCAACTAGCGGGGGGGGACTTGAGCAGTTCTTC. Translation: CASSPTSGGGLEQFF.

The genes are TRBV7-8 and TRBJ1-1; TRBD1 agrees at 7 bases. Germline CDR1 and CDR2: SGHVS and FQNEAQ. The CDR3 contains 14 residues. V dropped 5 bases and J dropped 4; count of bases not matched to a gene: 7. CDR3 sequence reads: CASSATGRSTEAFF. The CDR3 DNA reads as TGTGCCAGCAGCGCGACAGGGCGGAGCACTGAAGCTTTCTTT.

The genes are TRBV4-3 and TRBJ2-2; D is ambiguous. V was pared by 2 bases and J by 2 bases, with 9 bases between. Germline V gene lookup returns CDR1 LGHNA and CDR2 YSLEER. CDR3 length: 15 amino acids. Here the CDR3 DNA reads TGCGCCAGCAGCCAACAAGCGATTAACACCGGGGAGCTGTTTTTT. Amino acids: CASSQQAINTGELFF.

The chain recombines TRBV29-1 with TRBJ2-1, with 9 bases matching TRBD1. CDR3 size: 12 residues. Germline V gives CDR1 SQVTM, CDR2 ANQGSEA. V was clipped by 6 bases and J by 6 bases; unmatched bases: 3. The CDR3 region is CSVGQGSNEQFF. CDR3 nucleotide sequence: TGCAGCGTCGGACAGGGGAGCAATGAGCAGTTCTTC.

This clone was recorded only once. The J gene is TRBJ2-1, the V gene TRBV30; 7 bases are shared with TRBD2. V lost 3 bases to trimming and J lost 10 bases; unmatched junction nucleotides: 9. The CDR3 length is 13 residues. The germline V gene encodes CDR1 GTSNPN and CDR2 SVGIG (reference sequence). CDR3 coding DNA: TGTGCCTGGAGCCGGAAGCGGGGCGAGGAGCAGTTCTTC. This translates into CAWSRKRGEEQFF.

The chain employs TRBV7-9 and TRBJ2-6; D is ambiguous. The CDR3 sequence is 16 residues long. Germline loops: CDR1 SEHNR, CDR2 FQNEAQ (reference sequence). V was cut by 4 bases and J by 3 bases, with 13 bases left in between. The CDR3 spells CASSSRTRSGANVLTF. CDR3 coding DNA: TGTGCCAGCAGCTCACGAACCCGCAGTGGGGCCAACGTCCTGACTTTC.

The V gene is TRBV7-2, the J gene TRBJ1-1, with TRBD1 as a possible D gene (6 bases). The germline V gene encodes CDR1 SGHTA and CDR2 FQGNSA. With 1 base removed from V and 11 bases from J, the gap between germline ends came to 14 bases. This CDR3 contains 13 residues. The CDR3 DNA reads as TGTGCCAGCAGCTTAGTTGGGGGGGCCTGTGCTTTCTTT. Translating it yields CASSLVGGACAFF. Using reference TRBV7-2 and TRBJ1-1 for the parts outside the CDR3, the full variable domain is GAGVSQSPSNKVTEKGKDVELRCDPISGHTALYWYRQSLGQGLEFLIYFQGNSAPDKSGLPSDRFSAERTGGSVSTLTIQRTQQEDSAVYLCASSLVGGACAFFGQGTRLTVV.

The chain joins TRBV5-6 to TRBJ2-3, with D tentatively TRBD2 (6 bases). V lost 4 bases to trimming and J lost 3 bases, with 18 bases between them. This CDR3 is built from 16 residues. CDR1 and CDR2 from the germline V gene are SGHDT and YYEEEE. In DNA form, the CDR3 reads TGTGCCAGCAGCCAGGGACTTATGGGGGGTACAGATACGCAGTATTTT. Protein sequence: CASSQGLMGGTDTQYF.

The gene calls are TRBV4-3 and TRBJ1-5; TRBD1 matches 8 bases. V dropped 4 bases and J dropped 7; count of bases not matched to a gene: 6. CDR1 and CDR2 from the germline V gene are LGHNA and YSLEER. This CDR3 has 14 residues. The DNA of the CDR3 is TGCGCCAGCAGCCTCCGGACAGGGATCCAGCCCCAGCATTTT. Translated, it gives CASSLRTGIQPQHF.

This clone was seen a few times. V is TRBV28 and J is TRBJ1-2; possibly TRBD1 for D (5 bases). Trimming removed 7 bases at V and 6 bases at J, with 12 bases between. This CDR3 region has 12 residues. Per the germline V gene, CDR1 is MDHEN and CDR2 is SYDVKM. This CDR3 reads CASISGPHGYTF. For the CDR3, the DNA is TGTGCCAGCATTTCAGGGCCTCATGGCTACACCTTC.

This clone was picked up one time. The rearrangement uses TRBV7-6 and TRBJ1-5; no definite D call. This CDR3 spans 14 amino acids. V gave up 5 bases and J gave up 3 bases, with 11 bases separating them. CDR1 is SGHVS, CDR2 FNYEAQ, per germline. The CDR3 loop is CASSPGGTNQPQHF. CDR3 in DNA: TGTGCCAGCAGCCCCGGAGGCACCAATCAGCCCCAGCATTTT.

The chain links TRBV18 to TRBJ2-7, with D tentatively TRBD1 (7 bases). V lost 3 bases and J lost 6, with 18 bases in between. CDR1 and CDR2 (germline): KGHSH, LQKENI. This CDR3 spans 15 amino acids. The CDR3 sequence is CASSPGGQSLGEQYF. In DNA form, the CDR3 reads TGTGCCAGCTCACCCGGGGGACAGTCCCTAGGCGAGCAGTACTTC.

This chain uses TRBV29-1 with TRBJ1-1; TRBD1 is a possible D gene (6 bases). V dropped 2 bases and J dropped 4 bases, with 8 bases sitting between them. The CDR3 extends over 12 amino acids. CDR1 is SQVTM, CDR2 ANQGSEA, per germline. For the CDR3, the DNA is TGCAGCGTTGAACGGGGGGCCACTGAAGCTTTCTTT. Translation gives CSVERGATEAFF.

This sequence joins TRBV19 and TRBJ2-7; TRBD1 agrees at 8 bases. Germline CDR1 LNHDA, CDR2 SQIVND (reference sequence). V lost 5 bases and J lost 3; bases outside the gene matches: 6. This CDR3 region has 14 residues. The CDR3 DNA sequence: TGTGCCAGTAGTTCAATCGGACAGGGCTACGAGCAGTACTTC. The encoded protein is CASSSIGQGYEQYF.

This rearrangement joins TRBV9 to TRBJ2-6, with D tentatively TRBD1 (5 bases). With 0 bases removed from V and 6 bases from J, the gap between germline ends came to 10 bases. CDR3 length equals 15 residues. Germline V gives CDR1 SGDLS, CDR2 YYNGEE. In DNA form, the CDR3 reads TGTGCCAGCAGCGTAGGGCAGGGCGCGGCCAACGTCCTGACTTTC. Protein product: CASSVGQGAANVLTF.

This clone was seen just once. V gene TRBV7-6 combines with J gene TRBJ1-5, with TRBD1 matching 9 bases. The CDR3 runs 15 residues. V shed 2 bases and J 7 bases; nucleotides not matched to a gene: 6. The V gene's germline CDR1 is SGHVS and CDR2 FNYEAQ. The CDR3 here is CASSLRTGVNQPQHF. The DNA of the CDR3 is TGTGCCAGCAGCTTAAGGACAGGGGTTAACCAGCCCCAGCATTTT.

In its sample, this clone was seen once. This chain joins TRBV5-4 and TRBJ1-2; D is ambiguous. In germline, CDR1 is SGHNT, CDR2 YYREEE (reference sequence). With 3 bases removed from V and 3 bases from J, the gap between germline ends came to 9 bases. The CDR3 spans 13 residues. In nucleotides, the CDR3 is TGTGCCAGCAGCTCGGTACGCGACTATGGCTACACCTTC. It specifies CASSSVRDYGYTF.

This chain connects TRBV30 to TRBJ2-1; D ambiguous. The CDR3 is 8 residues long. Trimming removed 8 bases from V and 6 bases from J, with 2 bases in between. Per germline, CDR1 GTSNPN and CDR2 SVGIG (reference sequence). CDR3 DNA sequence: TGTGCCCTCAATGAGCAGTTCTTC. This encodes CALNEQFF.

This clone has just a few counts. The gene calls are TRBV10-3 and TRBJ2-1; 11 positions agree with TRBD1. The junction had 4 bases not matched to a gene; V was cut back by 6 bases and J by 3 bases. Germline lookup yields CDR1 ENHRY and CDR2 SYGVKD. This CDR3 has 15 residues. The CDR3 sequence: CAISPGTGGYNEQFF. In nucleotides, the CDR3 is TGTGCCATCAGCCCTGGGACAGGGGGCTACAATGAGCAGTTCTTC.

The chain uses TRBV7-9 and TRBJ1-4, with TRBD1 identical over 8 bases. V was pared by 5 bases and J by 5 bases, with 7 bases of the junction left unmatched. The CDR3 covers 15 residues. Germline loops: CDR1 SEHNR, CDR2 FQNEAQ (reference sequence). CDR3 in DNA: TGTGCCAGCAGCCAAGACAGGGGAGGAAATGAAAAACTGTTTTTT. Its protein product is CASSQDRGGNEKLFF.

The rearrangement uses TRBV21-1 and TRBJ1-2. TRBV21-1 has pseudogene status. The CDR3 runs 16 residues. CDR3 coding DNA: TGTGCCAGCAGCAATTCACGGGTCGGGGAAGGCTATGGCTACACCTTC. Protein sequence: CASSNSRVGEGYGYTF.

V gene TRBV7-2 combines with J gene TRBJ2-5, with a tentative D call TRBD2 (6 bases). This CDR3 has 15 amino acids. The germline V and J ends were trimmed by 0 bases and 5 bases, with 13 bases remaining between them. Germline lookup yields CDR1 SGHTA and CDR2 FQGNSA. The CDR3, as DNA: TGTGCCAGCAGCTTAGCGGGGGGAAATTATGAGACCCAGTACTTC. Translation gives CASSLAGGNYETQYF.

The CDR3 sequence: CAWRLSGTPEAFF. The CDR3 DNA reads as TGTGCCTGGAGATTGTCAGGAACGCCTGAAGCTTTCTTT. This sequence joins TRBV30 and TRBJ1-1; D remains ambiguous. Per germline, CDR1 GTSNPN and CDR2 SVGIG (reference sequence). This CDR3 spans 13 amino acids. V was pared by 3 bases and J by 6 bases, with 14 bases between.

This chain uses TRBV5-8 with TRBJ1-6, with 8 bases fitting TRBD1. The germline gives CDR1 SGHTS, CDR2 YDEGEE. V dropped 5 bases and J dropped 12; count of bases not matched to a gene: 10. This CDR3 spans 14 amino acids. Written as DNA, the CDR3 is TGTGCCAGCAGGATTGACAGGGGCACGGGACCCCTCCACTTT. Protein product: CASRIDRGTGPLHF.

The V call is TRBV20-1, the J call TRBJ2-1, with D possibly TRBD1 on 6 matching bases. CDR3 size: 11 residues. In germline, CDR1 is DFQATT, CDR2 SNEGSKA (reference sequence). Between the trimmed V and J ends, which lost 4 bases and 7 bases, there was a span of 8 bases. Here the CDR3 reads CSANTGNEQFF. CDR3 sequence (DNA): TGCAGTGCTAATACAGGGAATGAGCAGTTCTTC.

The gene calls are TRBV18 and TRBJ1-3; D possibly corresponds to TRBD1 (6 bases). Per germline, CDR1 KGHSH and CDR2 LQKENI. V was clipped by 4 bases and J by 2 bases, with 15 bases between them. The CDR3 sequence is 16 residues long. CDR3 nucleotides: TGTGCCAGCTCACTCCTAAACAGGGAGACTGGAAACACCATATATTTT. Its protein is CASSLLNRETGNTIYF.

The chain uses TRBV5-6 and TRBJ1-6; D ambiguous. Looked up from germline, CDR1 is SGHDT and CDR2 is YYEEEE. V was pared by 3 bases and J by 6 bases, with 13 bases between. CDR3 length: 15 amino acids. The chain's CDR3 is CASSSLTDVNSPLHF. The CDR3 nucleotides read TGTGCCAGCAGCTCGCTGACTGACGTTAATTCACCCCTCCACTTT.

J is TRBJ1-3 and V is TRBV11-2; D might be TRBD1 (5 bases). The CDR3 covers 14 residues. Germline V gene sequence: CDR1 SGHAT, CDR2 FQNNGV. Trimming cost V 2 bases and J 3 bases, with 8 bases left between them. For the CDR3, the DNA is TGTGCCAGCAGCTTAAGGGGTGGTGGAAACACCATATATTTT. This encodes CASSLRGGGNTIYF.

This sequence joins TRBV28 and TRBJ1-6; 8 bases match TRBD1. CDR1 MDHEN and CDR2 SYDVKM come from the germline V gene. V shed 6 bases and J 4 bases; nucleotides not matched to a gene: 17. This CDR3 contains 19 residues. This CDR3 reads CASSPRTPGQGEYNSPLHF. In nucleotides, the CDR3 is TGTGCCAGCAGCCCGCGGACACCAGGACAGGGAGAATATAATTCACCCCTCCACTTT.

The genes are TRBV6-1 and TRBJ2-3; maybe TRBD1 (6 bases). The CDR3 is 14 residues long. The germline V gene has CDR1 MNHNS and CDR2 SASEGT. V lost 4 bases, J lost 8 bases, and 16 bases lay in between. In DNA, the CDR3 is TGTGCCAGCAGTGTAGGCAGGGGCGCGTTTACGCAGTATTTT. Its translation: CASSVGRGAFTQYF.